Below, one TCR beta chain is given with its context. The antigen is unknown. Each CDR3 protein gets one entry after TCRdb re-called the RT-PCR reads with MiXCR. The table lists about 190,000 distinct CDR3 sequences, around 14% of them singletons. Deletions cut 5 bases from V and 2 bases from J, with 19 bases between. Germline V lookup: CDR1 MNHEY, CDR2 SVGEGT. This CDR3 comprises 17 residues. These data belong to a study of response to subunit inactivated influenza vaccine. Overall study results and limits: Authors suggested each seasonal influenza vaccination recruits few new T cells.

J is TRBJ2-4 and V is TRBV6-2 or TRBV6-3; D is undetermined. Sample: CD8+ T cells sorted from PBMCs, taken 4 to 6 days after vaccination. The source is a man aged 50 to 60 who received an inactivated influenza vaccine. The CDR3 region is CASSPYFEGPTKNIQYF. The CDR3 nucleotides read TGTGCCAGCAGTCCCTACTTCGAAGGACCGACCAAAAACATTCAGTACTTC.